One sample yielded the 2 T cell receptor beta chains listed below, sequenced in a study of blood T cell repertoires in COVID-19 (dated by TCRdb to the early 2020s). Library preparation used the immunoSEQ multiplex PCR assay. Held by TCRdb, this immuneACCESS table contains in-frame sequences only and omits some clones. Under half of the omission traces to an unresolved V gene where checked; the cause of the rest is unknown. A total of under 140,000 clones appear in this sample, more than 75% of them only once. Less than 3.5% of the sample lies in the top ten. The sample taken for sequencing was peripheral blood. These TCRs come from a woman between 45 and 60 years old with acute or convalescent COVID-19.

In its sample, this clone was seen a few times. This CDR3 reads CAWSVGPGQGGMTNEKLFF. CDR3 in DNA: TGTGCCTGGAGTGTGGGTCCGGGACAGGGGGGTATGACTAATGAAAAACTGTTTTTT. The chain joins TRBV30 to TRBJ1-4, with TRBD1 identical over 11 bases. The CDR3 spans 19 residues. Looked up from germline, CDR1 is GTSNPN and CDR2 is SVGIG (reference sequence). The V and J ends lost 0 bases and 2 bases, in that order; junction bases with no gene match: 11.

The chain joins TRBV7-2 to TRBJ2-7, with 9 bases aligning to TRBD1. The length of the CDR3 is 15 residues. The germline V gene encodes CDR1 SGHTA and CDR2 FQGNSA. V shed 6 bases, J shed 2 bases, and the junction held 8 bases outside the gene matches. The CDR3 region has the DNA TGTGCCAGCAGTTCCGGGACAGGGTTAACCTACGAGCAGTACTTC. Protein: CASSSGTGLTYEQYF.